This T cell receptor (beta chain) was recorded in a study of naive and memory T cell subsets. Study-wide results and caveats: Naive repertoires, especially CD8, held a few larger clonotypes, possibly memory cells re-expressing CD45RA. Between naive and memory subsets, TCR abundance power law exponents differed. In CD4 and CD8 cells, diversity dropped from naive through EMRA.

There are a few counts of this clonotype. Its specificity is not known. CD4+ T cell IFNgamma after overnight CMV lysate exposure gave donor CMV status. Four subsets defined by CD45RA and CD27 were sorted after CD3, CD4, CD8 and live/dead staining. Two oligonucleotides, mixed equimolar, formed the beta constant-region primer covering TRBC1 and TRBC2. Nested alpha and beta constant-region primers with the SP2 primer drove four PCR rounds on ligated cDNA. One entry per CDR3 protein results from TCRdb running MiXCR on the UMI-ligation and nested PCR reads. The table records about 160,000 distinct CDR3 sequences, over 20% of them present only once. The sample comprised naive CD4+ T cells from blood. The sequence was collected from a human donor in good health.

The DNA for the CDR3 is TGCGCCAGCAGCTCAGGACTAGACCACGGTGAGCAGTACTTC. This gives the protein CASSSGLDHGEQYF. The genes are TRBV5-1 and TRBJ2-7; TRBD2 matches 7 bases. The CDR3 extends over 14 amino acids. The ends lost 3 bases at V and 7 bases at J; junction bases unmatched: 10. The germline V gene encodes CDR1 SGHRS and CDR2 YFSETQ.